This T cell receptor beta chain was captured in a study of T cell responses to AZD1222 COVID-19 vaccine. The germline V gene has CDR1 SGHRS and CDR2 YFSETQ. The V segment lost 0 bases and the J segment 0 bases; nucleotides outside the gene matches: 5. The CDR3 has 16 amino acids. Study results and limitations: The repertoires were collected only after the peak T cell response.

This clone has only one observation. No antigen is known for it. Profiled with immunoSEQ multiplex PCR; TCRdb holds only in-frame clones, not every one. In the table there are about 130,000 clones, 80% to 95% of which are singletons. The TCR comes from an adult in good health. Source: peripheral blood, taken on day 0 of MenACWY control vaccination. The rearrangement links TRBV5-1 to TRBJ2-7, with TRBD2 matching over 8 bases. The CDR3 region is CASSLDTSGPSYEQYF. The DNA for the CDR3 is TGCGCCAGCAGCTTGGATACTAGCGGACCCTCCTACGAGCAGTACTTC.